This is a list of T cell receptor beta chains from one sample in a study of identical twins. One entry per CDR3 protein results from TCRdb running MiXCR on the 5' RACE reads. The sample lists a few hundred thousand distinct CDR3 sequences; 20% to 25% were seen once. The sample also formed part of further work on T cells expressing NK-cell markers.

The specimen was CD4+ T cells sorted from blood. These receptors all come from a young woman in good health. Each CDR3 is given with its conserved first and last residue. Size is stated for part of the rows, as once, few or many counts, or as a class when the clone is expanded.

clone_size,v_call,j_call,cdr3_aa
many,TRBV4-3,TRBJ1-1,CASSRREGTEAFF
.,TRBV20-1,TRBJ2-5,CSADLVLLPEETQYF
few,TRBV3-1,TRBJ2-1,CASSQGGGAGNEQFF
.,TRBV9,TRBJ2-5,CASSERGAETQYF
few,TRBV20-1,TRBJ2-7,CSAREGGWVSYEQYF
few,TRBV7-2,TRBJ2-7,CASSLDGGQPKKGF
.,TRBV29-1,TRBJ2-2,CSVSDRSVNTGELFF
.,TRBV12-3/TRBV12-4,TRBJ2-3,CASSFYGTRTDTQYF
.,TRBV7-3,TRBJ2-1,CASSSTSGGDEQFF
few,TRBV10-3,TRBJ2-1,CAISEGRGEQFF
few,TRBV15,TRBJ2-2,CATSRDTAGTGELFF
few,TRBV12-3/TRBV12-4,TRBJ1-3,CASRYRGLGTLDTIYF
few,TRBV3-1,TRBJ2-7,CASSQEFRGEQYF
few,TRBV12-3/TRBV12-4,TRBJ2-6,CASSFSSGYPSGANVLTF
few,TRBV6-2/TRBV6-3,TRBJ2-7,CASSFAPGRVYPELSYEQYF
.,TRBV5-4,TRBJ1-1,CASTFGKGVSEAFF
.,TRBV20-1,TRBJ2-7,CSASPSGSYEQYF
.,TRBV20-1,TRBJ1-1,CSAGSGVEAFF
few,TRBV10-3,TRBJ2-6,CAAGETGANVLTF
.,TRBV7-9,TRBJ2-5,CASSPDAETQYF
.,TRBV3-1,TRBJ2-1,CASSRGGYTLEQFF
.,TRBV5-1,TRBJ2-1,CASSFNPANEQFF
.,TRBV12-3/TRBV12-4,TRBJ1-1,CASSFKPGTEAFF
.,TRBV6-5,TRBJ2-1,CASSSTGGTYNEQFF
few,TRBV6-2/TRBV6-3,TRBJ2-7,CASSSLRPYEQYF